The 27 T cell receptor beta chains given below trace back to one sample, sequenced in a study of OX40 agonist ivuxolimab in advanced cancers. TCRdb keeps only in-frame clones here, not all; method: immunoSEQ multiplex PCR. The table records about 58,000 clones, approximately 78% of them present only once. This specimen consisted of CD4+ or CD8+ T cells sorted from blood, obtained in a trial of the OX40 agonist ivuxolimab. All receptors come from an adult with an advanced solid tumor such as melanoma, head and neck, liver or kidney cancer.

V usage is TRBV18 and J usage is TRBJ1-3, with D perhaps matching TRBD1 (6 bases). CDR1 and CDR2 from the germline V gene are KGHSH and LQKENI. The CDR3 loop spans 16 amino acids. Trimming removed 6 bases at V and 2 bases at J, with 17 bases between. CDR3 sequence: CASSLRQAGPGNTIYF. The CDR3, as DNA: TGTGCCAGCTCTCTCAGACAGGCAGGGCCTGGAAACACCATATATTTT.

The chain employs TRBV6-4 and TRBJ2-7, with D perhaps matching TRBD2 (5 bases). The CDR3 consists of 15 residues. Germline V gene data show CDR1 as MRHNA and CDR2 as SNTAGT. The V gene lost 6 bases and the J gene lost 2 bases, with 17 bases spanning the gap. The CDR3 protein is CASSPSPGNAYEQYF. The CDR3 bases are TGTGCCAGCAGCCCTAGCCCAGGCAATGCCTACGAGCAGTACTTC.

The rearrangement joins TRBV20-1 to TRBJ1-1; 9 bases fit TRBD1. The CDR3 spans 11 residues. Germline assignment: CDR1 DFQATT and CDR2 SNEGSKA (reference sequence). CDR3 DNA sequence: TGCAGGCCCGGGACAGGGACTGAAGCTTTCTTT. It is translated as CRPGTGTEAFF.

This clone is a singleton in its sample. The J gene is TRBJ2-5, the V gene TRBV7-9, with 11 bases lining up with TRBD1. V gave up 0 bases and J gave up 5 bases; unmatched junction bases: 11. Germline V CDR1 and CDR2: SEHNR, FQNEAQ (reference sequence). The CDR3 totals 18 residues. The CDR3 here is CASSLAFGRTGGAETQYF. The DNA of the CDR3 is TGTGCCAGCAGCTTAGCTTTTGGGAGGACAGGGGGCGCGGAGACCCAGTACTTC. Using reference TRBV7-9 and TRBJ2-5 for the parts outside the CDR3, the full variable domain is DTGVSQNPRHKITKRGQNVTFRCDPISEHNRLYWYRQTLGQGPEFLTYFQNEAQLEKSRLLSDRFSAERPKGSFSTLEIQRTEQGDSAMYLCASSLAFGRTGGAETQYFGPGTRLLVL.

The chain recombines TRBV6-1 with TRBJ2-7, with 8 bases fitting TRBD1. The V gene's germline CDR1 is MNHNS and CDR2 SASEGT. The J segment lost 2 bases and the V segment lost 6 bases, leaving 3 bases of the junction unmatched. This CDR3 is 13 amino acids long. The CDR3 nucleotides read TGTGCCAGCAGGCAGGACAGGGCCTACGAGCAGTACTTC. Translated, it gives CASRQDRAYEQYF.

The rearrangement joins TRBV9 to TRBJ2-7, with a weak D call TRBD2 (5 bases). This CDR3 contains 15 residues. The V gene's germline CDR1 is SGDLS and CDR2 YYNGEE. V lost 3 bases to trimming and J lost 0 bases, with 13 bases between them. This chain's CDR3 is CASSASPTTSYEQYF. CDR3 in DNA: TGTGCCAGCAGCGCGTCTCCGACTACCTCCTACGAGCAGTACTTC.

This chain connects TRBV10-2 to TRBJ2-7, with D perhaps TRBD1 (6 bases). The ends were cut back, 2 bases at V and 2 bases at J, with 10 bases in the middle. This CDR3 region has 14 residues. Germline values: CDR1 WSHSY, CDR2 SAAADI. The DNA for the CDR3 is TGCGCCAGCAGTGAGAGGCAGGGGCCCTACGAGCAGTACTTC. Encoded protein: CASSERQGPYEQYF.

The rearrangement uses TRBV9 and TRBJ1-1, with 12 nucleotides matching TRBD1. The CDR3 extends over 15 amino acids. Germline V gene sequence: CDR1 SGDLS, CDR2 YYNGEE. The V gene end was trimmed by 4 bases and the J gene end by 5 bases; junction bases not matched to a gene: 6. CDR3 sequence (DNA): TGTGCCAGCAGCCCGGGGACAGGGGGCTGGACTGAAGCTTTCTTT. Its translation: CASSPGTGGWTEAFF.

The CDR3 sequence: CASSFVGGNEQYF. CDR3 in DNA: TGCGCCAGCAGCTTTGTTGGAGGAAACGAGCAGTACTTC. This chain uses TRBV5-1 with TRBJ2-7; D is possibly TRBD2 (5 bases). Looked up from germline, CDR1 is SGHRS and CDR2 is YFSETQ. The CDR3 totals 13 residues. The V end was cut by 2 bases, the J end by 5 bases, with 11 bases between.

V and J are TRBV12-5 and TRBJ1-6, with D perhaps TRBD1 (6 bases). From germline, CDR1 is LGHNT and CDR2 FRNRAP. CDR3 length: 14 residues. V was cut by 8 bases and J by 1 base, with 9 bases left in between. The CDR3: CASRQESYNSPLHF. The CDR3 nucleotides are TGTGCTAGTCGACAGGAGTCCTATAATTCACCCCTCCACTTT.

The V call is TRBV5-5, the J call TRBJ2-5, with no clear D. The V gene's germline CDR1 is SGHKS and CDR2 YYEKEE (reference sequence). V was clipped by 2 bases and J by 5 bases, with 10 bases between them. The CDR3 covers 13 residues. The chain's CDR3 is CASSFAAGETQYF. The CDR3 bases are TGTGCCAGCAGCTTTGCGGCTGGGGAGACCCAGTACTTC.

As for this clone: Other nucleotide sequences in the sample specify the same CDR3. This chain uses TRBV2 with TRBJ1-2; TRBD1 might be the D (5 bases). This CDR3 is built from 13 residues. From germline, CDR1 is SNHLY and CDR2 FYNNEI. The V gene lost 6 bases and the J gene lost 5 bases, with 13 bases spanning the gap. The CDR3 DNA follows: TGTGCCAGCAGACTCGGGGCGCGGTATGGCTACACCTTC. Translating gives CASRLGARYGYTF.

J is TRBJ2-1 and V is TRBV9, with TRBD1 identical over 9 bases. The CDR3 has 16 amino acids. The V and J ends lost 4 bases and 6 bases, in that order; junction bases with no gene match: 11. CDR1 and CDR2 (germline): SGDLS, YYNGEE. CDR3 in amino acids: CASSLRVQGASNEQFF. The CDR3 DNA is TGTGCCAGCAGCCTGCGGGTACAGGGGGCTAGCAATGAGCAGTTCTTC.

The gene calls are TRBV19 and TRBJ2-3; D not certain. The CDR3 loop spans 16 amino acids. The V gene lost 5 bases and the J gene lost 4 bases, with 19 bases spanning the gap. Germline V gives CDR1 LNHDA, CDR2 SQIVND (reference sequence). CDR3 sequence reads: CASSAPSSRRSDTQYF. CDR3 DNA sequence: TGTGCCAGTAGTGCTCCCTCCTCGCGGAGATCAGATACGCAGTATTTT.

The V and J genes are TRBV5-1 and TRBJ2-1; 11 nucleotides match TRBD2. Germline values: CDR1 SGHRS, CDR2 YFSETQ. V trimming: 1 base; J trimming: 7 bases; junction bases outside the gene matches: 4. This CDR3 is built from 15 residues. The CDR3 protein is CASSLLAGGENEQFF. The CDR3 coding sequence is TGCGCCAGCAGCTTGCTAGCGGGGGGTGAAAATGAGCAGTTCTTC.

This clone was seen only once. The CDR3 loop reads CASVPGGGGYGYTF. CDR3 DNA sequence: TGTGCCAGTGTTCCAGGGGGCGGCGGCTATGGCTACACCTTC. The rearrangement joins TRBV28 to TRBJ1-2; TRBD1 aligns across 8 bases. V dropped 9 bases and J dropped 4; count of bases not matched to a gene: 10. Germline CDR1 reads MDHEN; CDR2 reads SYDVKM. This CDR3 has 14 amino acids.

Only one count was recorded for this clone. The chain employs TRBV9 and TRBJ2-3, with TRBD1 matching over 9 bases. V was pared by 0 bases and J by 2 bases, with 10 bases of the junction left unmatched. Germline V gives CDR1 SGDLS, CDR2 YYNGEE. The CDR3 is 18 residues long. CDR3 in DNA: TGTGCCAGCAGCGTAGGAGGCGCCGGGACAGGGAACACAGATACGCAGTATTTT. Residues: CASSVGGAGTGNTDTQYF.

The V call is TRBV12-5, the J call TRBJ1-1; D is possibly TRBD1 (6 bases). V was pared by 2 bases and J by 2 bases, with 18 bases between. CDR1 and CDR2 from the germline V gene are LGHNT and FRNRAP. The CDR3 spans 17 residues. CDR3 loop: CASGLPRGAGVNTEAFF. The CDR3 region has the DNA TGTGCTAGTGGTTTGCCCCGAGGGGCAGGGGTTAACACTGAAGCTTTCTTT.

J is TRBJ2-5 and V is TRBV10-1; a possible D gene is TRBD2 (5 bases). CDR1 and CDR2 from the germline V gene are WNHNN and SYGVQD (reference sequence). This CDR3 has 13 residues. V lost 4 bases, J lost 5 bases, and 11 bases lay in between. CDR3 in amino acids: CASSASGGETQYF. CDR3 DNA: TGCGCCAGCAGTGCCTCTGGCGGGGAGACCCAGTACTTC.

This rearrangement joins TRBV9 to TRBJ2-5; the D is unclear. The J call may be faulty, since TRBJ2-7 better matches the DNA end. Germline CDR1 reads SGDLS; CDR2 reads YYNGEE. This CDR3 has 15 residues. The DNA of the CDR3 is TGTGCCAGCAGCGTAGTCGGGCAGATGTTCTACGAGCAGTACTTC. This translates into CASSVVGQMFYEQYF.

This clone appeared once. The chain uses TRBV19 and TRBJ2-5, with TRBD2 identical over 10 bases. The CDR3 sequence is 15 residues long. Trimming took 5 bases from V and 5 from J; bases not matched to a gene: 8. Germline assignment: CDR1 LNHDA and CDR2 SQIVND (reference sequence). In nucleotides, the CDR3 is TGTGCCAGTAGTCCCAAGCGGGGGGGCCTTGAGACCCAGTACTTC. Its translation is CASSPKRGGLETQYF.

This clone was observed a handful of times. Distinct nucleotide sequences in the sample also encode this CDR3. This sequence joins TRBV5-1 and TRBJ1-1; no firm D call. This CDR3 is built from 14 residues. Germline CDR1 and CDR2: SGHRS and YFSETQ. V was shortened by 1 base and J by 1 base, with 8 bases between the two germline ends. This CDR3 reads CASSLLAENTEAFF. The CDR3 DNA reads as TGCGCCAGCAGCTTGCTTGCTGAGAACACTGAAGCTTTCTTT.

J is TRBJ1-1 and V is TRBV4-1; TRBD1 agrees at 9 bases. CDR3 length: 14 residues. Trimming cost V 3 bases and J 6 bases; bases outside gene matches: 5. Germline V gene data show CDR1 as MGHRA and CDR2 as YSYEKL. CDR3 loop: CASSQPTGGPEAFF. The CDR3 DNA follows: TGCGCCAGCAGCCAGCCTACAGGGGGCCCTGAAGCTTTCTTT.

This clone is a singleton in its sample. V and J are TRBV5-1 and TRBJ1-1; the D is unclear. V lost 0 bases to trimming and J lost 6 bases, with 15 bases between them. Germline values: CDR1 SGHRS, CDR2 YFSETQ. The CDR3 length is 15 residues. CDR3 residues: CASSLGTLGISEAFF. CDR3 DNA: TGCGCCAGCAGCTTGGGCACTCTCGGTATTTCTGAAGCTTTCTTT. The variable domain in full, completed from reference TRBV5-1 and TRBJ1-1, reads KAGVTQTPRYLIKTRGQQVTLSCSPISGHRSVSWYQQTPGQGLQFLFEYFSETQRNKGNFPGRFSGRQFSNSRSEMNVSTLELGDSALYLCASSLGTLGISEAFFGQGTRLTVV.

The CDR3 nucleotides are TGCGCCAGCAGCTTGGGGGACAGCTGGACTGAAGCTTTCTTT. It specifies CASSLGDSWTEAFF. The chain recombines TRBV5-1 with TRBJ1-1; 7 bases agree with TRBD1. The junction had 4 bases not matched to a gene; V was cut back by 0 bases and J by 5 bases. CDR1 and CDR2 (germline): SGHRS, YFSETQ. The length of the CDR3 is 14 residues.

CDR3 sequence reads: CASSLVQVAGELFF. In DNA form, the CDR3 reads TGCGCCAGCAGCTTGGTCCAGGTCGCCGGGGAGCTGTTTTTT. The chain has TRBV5-1 and TRBJ2-2; D ambiguous. V lost 0 bases and J lost 6, with 9 bases in between. The CDR3 is 14 amino acids. CDR1 is SGHRS and CDR2 is YFSETQ in the germline V gene. The full variable domain, in which reference TRBV5-1 and TRBJ2-2 provide the parts outside the CDR3, is KAGVTQTPRYLIKTRGQQVTLSCSPISGHRSVSWYQQTPGQGLQFLFEYFSETQRNKGNFPGRFSGRQFSNSRSEMNVSTLELGDSALYLCASSLVQVAGELFFGEGSRLTVL.

The chain is built from TRBV11-2 and TRBJ1-1, with TRBD1 as a possible D gene (5 bases). V was clipped by 5 bases and J by 10 bases, with 20 bases between them. The CDR3 runs to 14 residues. The V gene's germline CDR1 is SGHAT and CDR2 FQNNGV. CDR3 coding DNA: TGTGCCAGCAGCCCCCAGGGTCAGGGAGGCGGAGCTTTCTTT. It is translated as CASSPQGQGGGAFF.